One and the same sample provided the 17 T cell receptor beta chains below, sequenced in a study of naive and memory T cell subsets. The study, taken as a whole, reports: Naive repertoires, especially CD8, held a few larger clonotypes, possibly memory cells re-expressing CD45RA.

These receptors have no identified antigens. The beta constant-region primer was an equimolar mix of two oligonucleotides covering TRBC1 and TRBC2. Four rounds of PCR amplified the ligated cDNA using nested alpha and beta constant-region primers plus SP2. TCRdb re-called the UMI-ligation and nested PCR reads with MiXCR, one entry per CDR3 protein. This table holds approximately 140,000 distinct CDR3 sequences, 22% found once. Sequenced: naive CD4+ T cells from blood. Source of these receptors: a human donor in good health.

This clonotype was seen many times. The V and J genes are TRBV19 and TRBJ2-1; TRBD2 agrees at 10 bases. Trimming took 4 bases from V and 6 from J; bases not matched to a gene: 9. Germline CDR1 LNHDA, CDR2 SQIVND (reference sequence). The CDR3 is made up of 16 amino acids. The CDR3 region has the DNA TGTGCCAGTAGTACTCTCCTGGCTAGCGGGAGCAATGAGCAGTTCTTC. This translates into CASSTLLASGSNEQFF.

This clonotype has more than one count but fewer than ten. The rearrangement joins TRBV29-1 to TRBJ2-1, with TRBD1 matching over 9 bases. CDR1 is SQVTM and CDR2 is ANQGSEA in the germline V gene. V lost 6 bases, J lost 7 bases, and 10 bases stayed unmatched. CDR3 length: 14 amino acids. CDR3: CSVGTGGKWNEQFF. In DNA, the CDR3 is TGCAGCGTGGGAACAGGGGGCAAGTGGAATGAGCAGTTCTTC.

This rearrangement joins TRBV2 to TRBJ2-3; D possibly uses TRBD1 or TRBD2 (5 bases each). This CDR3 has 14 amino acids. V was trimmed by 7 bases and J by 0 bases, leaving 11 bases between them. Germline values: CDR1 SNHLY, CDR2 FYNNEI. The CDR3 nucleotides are TGTGCCAGCACAACGGGACGGAGCACAGATACGCAGTATTTT. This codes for CASTTGRSTDTQYF. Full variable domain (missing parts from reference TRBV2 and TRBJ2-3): EPEVTQTPSHQVTQMGQEVILRCVPISNHLYFYWYRQILGQKVEFLVSFYNNEISEKSEIFDDQFSVERPDGSNFTLKIRSTKLEDSAMYFCASTTGRSTDTQYFGPGTRLTVL.

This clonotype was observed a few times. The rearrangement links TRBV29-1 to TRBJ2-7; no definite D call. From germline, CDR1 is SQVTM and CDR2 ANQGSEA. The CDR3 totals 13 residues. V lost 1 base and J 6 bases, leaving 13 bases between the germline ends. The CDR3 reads CSVEGDRAGEQYF. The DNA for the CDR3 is TGCAGCGTTGAAGGAGATCGGGCCGGCGAGCAGTACTTC.

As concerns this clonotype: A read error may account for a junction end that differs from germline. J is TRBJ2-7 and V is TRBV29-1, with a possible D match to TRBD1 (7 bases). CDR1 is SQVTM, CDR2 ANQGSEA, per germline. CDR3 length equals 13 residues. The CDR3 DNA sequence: TGCAGCGTGGAAGGGGCAGGGGGAGGCGAGCAGTACTTC. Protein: CSVEGAGGGEQYF.

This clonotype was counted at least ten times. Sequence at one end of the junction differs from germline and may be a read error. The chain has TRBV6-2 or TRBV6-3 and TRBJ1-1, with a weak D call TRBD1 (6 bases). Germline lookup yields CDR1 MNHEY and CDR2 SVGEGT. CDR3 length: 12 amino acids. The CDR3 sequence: CASSYATGQYHF. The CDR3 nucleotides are TGTGCCAGCAGTTACGCGACCGGACAGTATCACTTT.

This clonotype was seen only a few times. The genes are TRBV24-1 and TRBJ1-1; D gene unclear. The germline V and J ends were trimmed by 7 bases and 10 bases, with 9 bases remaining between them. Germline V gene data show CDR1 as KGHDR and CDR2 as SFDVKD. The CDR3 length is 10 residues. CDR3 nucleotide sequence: TGTGCCACCAGGCAGGCTGGAGCTTTCTTT. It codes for CATRQAGAFF.

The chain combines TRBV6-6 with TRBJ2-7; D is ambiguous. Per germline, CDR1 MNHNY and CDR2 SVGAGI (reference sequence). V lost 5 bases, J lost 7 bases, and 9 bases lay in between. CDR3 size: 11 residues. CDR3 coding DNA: TGTGCCAGCAGTCCCCTGGGGGAGCAGTACTTC. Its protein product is CASSPLGEQYF.

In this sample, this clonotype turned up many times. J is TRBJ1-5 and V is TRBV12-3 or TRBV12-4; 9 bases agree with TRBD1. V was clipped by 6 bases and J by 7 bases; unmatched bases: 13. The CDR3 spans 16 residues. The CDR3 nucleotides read TGTGCCAGCAGCCTAAGGGACAGGGTATCTGGACAGCCCCAGCATTTT. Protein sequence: CASSLRDRVSGQPQHF.

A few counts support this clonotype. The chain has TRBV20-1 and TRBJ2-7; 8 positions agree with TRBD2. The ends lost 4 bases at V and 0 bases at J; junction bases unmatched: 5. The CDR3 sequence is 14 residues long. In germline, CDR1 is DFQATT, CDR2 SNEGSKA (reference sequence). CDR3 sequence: CSAISGINSYEQYF. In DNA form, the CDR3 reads TGCAGTGCTATTAGCGGGATTAACTCCTACGAGCAGTACTTC.

Here the CDR3 reads CASRRVGASSYNEQFF. In nucleotides, the CDR3 is TGCGCCAGCAGGAGAGTTGGTGCCAGCTCCTACAATGAGCAGTTCTTC. The chain combines TRBV4-1 with TRBJ2-1; no clear D. The V gene lost 6 bases and the J gene lost 0 bases, with 15 bases spanning the gap. The CDR3 is 16 amino acids. CDR1 and CDR2 (germline): MGHRA, YSYEKL.

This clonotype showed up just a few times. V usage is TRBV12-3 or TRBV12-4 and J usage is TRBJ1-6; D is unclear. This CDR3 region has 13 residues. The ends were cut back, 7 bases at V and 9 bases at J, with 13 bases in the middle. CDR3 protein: CASTPREGSPLHF. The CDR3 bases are TGTGCCAGCACTCCCAGAGAGGGTTCACCCCTCCACTTT.

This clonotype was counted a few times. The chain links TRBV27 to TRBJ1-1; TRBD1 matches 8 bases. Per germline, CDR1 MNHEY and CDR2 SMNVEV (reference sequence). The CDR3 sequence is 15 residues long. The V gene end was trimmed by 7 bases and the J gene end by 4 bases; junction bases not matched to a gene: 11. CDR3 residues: CASILRQGAGTEAFF. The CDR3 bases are TGTGCCAGCATTCTACGGCAGGGGGCGGGCACTGAAGCTTTCTTT.

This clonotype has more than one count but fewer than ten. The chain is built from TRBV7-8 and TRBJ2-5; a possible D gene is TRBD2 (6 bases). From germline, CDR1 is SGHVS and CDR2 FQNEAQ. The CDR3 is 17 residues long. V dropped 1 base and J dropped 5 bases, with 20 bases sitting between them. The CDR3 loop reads CASSLGRAEGIEETQYF. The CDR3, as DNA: TGTGCCAGCAGCTTAGGTCGAGCGGAGGGGATCGAGGAGACCCAGTACTTC.

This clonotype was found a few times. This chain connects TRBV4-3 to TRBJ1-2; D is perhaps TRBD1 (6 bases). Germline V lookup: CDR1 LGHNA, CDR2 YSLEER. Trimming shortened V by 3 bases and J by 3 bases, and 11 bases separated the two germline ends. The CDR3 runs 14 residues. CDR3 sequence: CASSQEQGYYGYTF. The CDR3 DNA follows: TGCGCCAGCAGCCAGGAACAGGGATACTATGGCTACACCTTC.

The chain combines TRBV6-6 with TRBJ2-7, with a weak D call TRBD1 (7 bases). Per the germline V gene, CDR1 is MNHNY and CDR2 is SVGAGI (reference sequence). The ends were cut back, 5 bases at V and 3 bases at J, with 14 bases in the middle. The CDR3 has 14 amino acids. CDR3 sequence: CASSHSRGVYEQYF. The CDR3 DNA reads TGTGCCAGCAGTCACAGCAGGGGGGTCTACGAGCAGTACTTC.

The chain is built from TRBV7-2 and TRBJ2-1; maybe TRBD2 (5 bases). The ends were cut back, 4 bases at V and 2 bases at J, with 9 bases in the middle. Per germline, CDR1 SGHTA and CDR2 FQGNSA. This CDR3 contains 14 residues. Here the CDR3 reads CASSSDSTYNEQFF. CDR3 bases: TGTGCCAGCAGCTCGGACTCGACCTACAATGAGCAGTTCTTC.